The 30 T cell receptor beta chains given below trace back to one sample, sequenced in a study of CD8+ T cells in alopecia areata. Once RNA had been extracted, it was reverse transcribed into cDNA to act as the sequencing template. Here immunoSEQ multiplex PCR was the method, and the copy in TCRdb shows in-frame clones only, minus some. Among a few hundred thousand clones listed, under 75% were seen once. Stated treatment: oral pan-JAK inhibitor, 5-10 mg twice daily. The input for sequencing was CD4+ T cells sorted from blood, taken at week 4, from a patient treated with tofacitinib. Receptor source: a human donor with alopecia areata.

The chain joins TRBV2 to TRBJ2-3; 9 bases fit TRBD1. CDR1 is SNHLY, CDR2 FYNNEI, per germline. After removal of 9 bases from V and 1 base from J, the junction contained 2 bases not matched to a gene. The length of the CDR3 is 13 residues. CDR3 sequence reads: CASTGGGTDTQYF. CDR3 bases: TGTGCCAGTACAGGGGGCGGCACAGATACGCAGTATTTT.

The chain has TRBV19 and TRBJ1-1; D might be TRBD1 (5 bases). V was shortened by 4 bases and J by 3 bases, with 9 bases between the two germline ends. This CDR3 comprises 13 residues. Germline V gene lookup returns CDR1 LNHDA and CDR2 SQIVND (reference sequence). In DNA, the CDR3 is TGTGCCAGTAGTACCACAGGAGACACTGAAGCTTTCTTT. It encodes CASSTTGDTEAFF.

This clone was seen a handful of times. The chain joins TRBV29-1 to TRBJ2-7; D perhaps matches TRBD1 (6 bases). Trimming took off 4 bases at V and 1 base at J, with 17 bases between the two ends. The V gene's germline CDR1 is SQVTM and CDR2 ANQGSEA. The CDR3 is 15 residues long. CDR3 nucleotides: TGCAGCGTTGTGGTCGGCCCCGGACAGTCCTACGAGCAGTACTTC. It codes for CSVVVGPGQSYEQYF.

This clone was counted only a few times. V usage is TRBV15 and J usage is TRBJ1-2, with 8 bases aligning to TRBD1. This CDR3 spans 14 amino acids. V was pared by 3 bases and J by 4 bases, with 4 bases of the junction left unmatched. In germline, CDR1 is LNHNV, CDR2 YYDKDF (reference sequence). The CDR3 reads CATSRDREAYGYTF. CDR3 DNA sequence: TGTGCCACCAGCAGGGACAGGGAGGCCTATGGCTACACCTTC.

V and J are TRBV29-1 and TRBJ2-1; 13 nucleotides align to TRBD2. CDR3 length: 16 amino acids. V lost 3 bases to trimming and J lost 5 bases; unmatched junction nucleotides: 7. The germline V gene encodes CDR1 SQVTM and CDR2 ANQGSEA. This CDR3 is CSVEGRLAGGNNEQFF. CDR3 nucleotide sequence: TGCAGCGTTGAGGGCAGACTAGCGGGGGGTAACAATGAGCAGTTCTTC.

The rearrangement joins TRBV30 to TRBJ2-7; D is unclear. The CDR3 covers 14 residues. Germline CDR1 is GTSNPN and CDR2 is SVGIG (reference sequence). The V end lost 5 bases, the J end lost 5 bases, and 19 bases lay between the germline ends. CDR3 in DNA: TGTGCCTGGTCCGCTAGGACCTTACCCAACGAGCAGTACTTC. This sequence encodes CAWSARTLPNEQYF.

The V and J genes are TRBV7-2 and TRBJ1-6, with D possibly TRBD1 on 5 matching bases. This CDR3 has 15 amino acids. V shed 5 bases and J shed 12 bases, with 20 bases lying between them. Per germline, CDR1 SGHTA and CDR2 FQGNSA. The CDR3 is CASSPVPGWSRPLHF. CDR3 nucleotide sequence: TGTGCCAGCAGCCCCGTCCCAGGGTGGTCAAGACCCCTCCACTTT.

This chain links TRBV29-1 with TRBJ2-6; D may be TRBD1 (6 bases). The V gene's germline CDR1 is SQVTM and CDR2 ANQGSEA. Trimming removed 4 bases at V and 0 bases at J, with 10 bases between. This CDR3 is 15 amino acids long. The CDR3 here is CSVVGQYSGANVLTF. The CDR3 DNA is TGCAGCGTTGTTGGACAGTACTCTGGGGCCAACGTCCTGACTTTC.

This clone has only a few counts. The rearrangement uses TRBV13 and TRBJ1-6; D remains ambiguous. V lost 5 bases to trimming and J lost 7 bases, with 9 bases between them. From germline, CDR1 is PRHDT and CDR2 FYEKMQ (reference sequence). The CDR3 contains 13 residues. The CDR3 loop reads CASSAQPNSPLHF. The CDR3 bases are TGTGCCAGCAGCGCCCAACCGAATTCACCCCTCCACTTT.

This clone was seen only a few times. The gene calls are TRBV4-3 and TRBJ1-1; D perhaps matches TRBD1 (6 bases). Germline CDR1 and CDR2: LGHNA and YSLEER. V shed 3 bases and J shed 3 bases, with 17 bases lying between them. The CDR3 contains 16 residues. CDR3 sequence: CASSHALRGRDTEAFF. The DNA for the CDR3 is TGCGCCAGCAGCCATGCCCTTCGGGGGCGGGACACTGAAGCTTTCTTT.

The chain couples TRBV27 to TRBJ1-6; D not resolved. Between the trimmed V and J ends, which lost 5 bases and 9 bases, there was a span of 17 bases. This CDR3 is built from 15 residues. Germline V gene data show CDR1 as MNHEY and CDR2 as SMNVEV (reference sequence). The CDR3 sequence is CASSPIVRRGSPLHF. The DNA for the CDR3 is TGTGCCAGCAGTCCAATCGTAAGGAGAGGTTCACCCCTCCACTTT.

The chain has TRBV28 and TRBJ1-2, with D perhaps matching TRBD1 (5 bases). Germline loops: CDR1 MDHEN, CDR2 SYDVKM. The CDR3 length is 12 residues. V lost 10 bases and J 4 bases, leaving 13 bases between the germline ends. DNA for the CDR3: TGTGCCACCGGGACCGAGGCCTATGGCTACACCTTC. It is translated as CATGTEAYGYTF.

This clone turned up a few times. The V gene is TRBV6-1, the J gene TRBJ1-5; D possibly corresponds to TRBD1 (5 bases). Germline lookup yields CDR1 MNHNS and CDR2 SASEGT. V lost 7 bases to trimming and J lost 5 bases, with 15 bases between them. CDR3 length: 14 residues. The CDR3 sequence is CASTEGRIYQPQHF. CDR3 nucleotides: TGTGCCAGCACGGAGGGGCGGATCTATCAGCCCCAGCATTTT.

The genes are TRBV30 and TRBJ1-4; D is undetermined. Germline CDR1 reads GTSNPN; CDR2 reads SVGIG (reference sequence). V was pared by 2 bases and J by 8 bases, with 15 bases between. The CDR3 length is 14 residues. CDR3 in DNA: TGTGCCTGGAGTCCCCGGGCCCAGAGAGAAAAACTGTTTTTT. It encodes CAWSPRAQREKLFF.

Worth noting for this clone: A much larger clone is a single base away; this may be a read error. The CDR3 region is CASSLAVTDTQYF. The CDR3 nucleotides are TGTGCCAGCAGCTTAGCGGTAACAGATACGCAGTATTTT. The J gene is TRBJ2-3, the V gene TRBV7-2; no reliable D call. The CDR3 is 13 residues long. Germline assignment: CDR1 SGHTA and CDR2 FQGNSA. Trimming cost V 0 bases and J 3 bases, with 4 bases left between them. The full variable domain, completed using reference TRBV7-2 and TRBJ2-3, is GAGVSQSPSNKVTEKGKDVELRCDPISGHTALYWYRQSLGQGLEFLIYFQGNSAPDKSGLPSDRFSAERTGGSVSTLTIQRTQQEDSAVYLCASSLAVTDTQYFGPGTRLTVL.

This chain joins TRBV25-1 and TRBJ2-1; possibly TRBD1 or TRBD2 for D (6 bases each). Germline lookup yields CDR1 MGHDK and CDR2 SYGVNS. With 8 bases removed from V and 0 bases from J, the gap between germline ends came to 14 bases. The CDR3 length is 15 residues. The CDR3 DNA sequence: TGTGCCAGCGGGGGGCGGCTGAGCTCCTACAATGAGCAGTTCTTC. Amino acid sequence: CASGGRLSSYNEQFF.

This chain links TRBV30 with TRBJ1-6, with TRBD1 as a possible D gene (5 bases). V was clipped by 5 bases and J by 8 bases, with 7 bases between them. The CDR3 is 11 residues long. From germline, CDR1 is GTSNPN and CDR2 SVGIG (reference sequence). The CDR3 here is CAWATDSPLHF. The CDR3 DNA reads TGTGCCTGGGCGACAGATTCACCCCTCCACTTT.

The CDR3, as DNA: TGTGCCAGCAGCAACAAATCCGGGACAGACTACGAGCAGTACTTC. Protein: CASSNKSGTDYEQYF. The chain has TRBV27 and TRBJ2-7, with 7 bases that match TRBD1. Unmatched junction bases numbered 11, after V lost 6 bases and J lost 3 bases. The germline V gene encodes CDR1 MNHEY and CDR2 SMNVEV (reference sequence). The CDR3 sequence is 15 residues long.

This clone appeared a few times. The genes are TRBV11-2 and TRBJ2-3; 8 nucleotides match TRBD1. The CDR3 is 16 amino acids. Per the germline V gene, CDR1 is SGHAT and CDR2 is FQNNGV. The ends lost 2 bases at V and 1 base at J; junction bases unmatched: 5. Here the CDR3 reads CASSLQGAIGTDTQYF. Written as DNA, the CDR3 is TGTGCCAGCAGCTTACAGGGGGCGATTGGCACAGATACGCAGTATTTT. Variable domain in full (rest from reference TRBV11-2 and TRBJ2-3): EAGVAQSPRYKIIEKRQSVAFWCNPISGHATLYWYQQILGQGPKLLIQFQNNGVVDDSQLPKDRFSAERLKGVDSTLKIQPAKLEDSAVYLCASSLQGAIGTDTQYFGPGTRLTVL.

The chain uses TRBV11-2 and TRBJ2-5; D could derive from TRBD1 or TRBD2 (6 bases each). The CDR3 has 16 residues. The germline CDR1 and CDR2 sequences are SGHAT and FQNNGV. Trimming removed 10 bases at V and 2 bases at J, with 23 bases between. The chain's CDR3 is CATREQGAGGQETQYF. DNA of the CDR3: TGTGCCACCAGAGAACAGGGTGCCGGGGGTCAAGAGACCCAGTACTTC.

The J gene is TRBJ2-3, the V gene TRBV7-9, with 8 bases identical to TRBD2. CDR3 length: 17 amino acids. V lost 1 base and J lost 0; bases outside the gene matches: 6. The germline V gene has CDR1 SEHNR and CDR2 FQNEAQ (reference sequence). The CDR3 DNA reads TGTGCCAGCAGCTTAGAGGCGGGGGGCAGGAGCACAGATACGCAGTATTTT. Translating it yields CASSLEAGGRSTDTQYF.

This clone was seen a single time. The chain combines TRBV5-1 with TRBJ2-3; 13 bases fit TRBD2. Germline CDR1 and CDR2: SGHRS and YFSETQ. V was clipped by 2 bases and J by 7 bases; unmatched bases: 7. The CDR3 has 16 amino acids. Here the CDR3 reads CASSFGLAGAPNTQYF. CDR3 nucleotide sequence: TGCGCCAGCAGCTTCGGACTAGCGGGGGCCCCAAATACGCAGTATTTT.

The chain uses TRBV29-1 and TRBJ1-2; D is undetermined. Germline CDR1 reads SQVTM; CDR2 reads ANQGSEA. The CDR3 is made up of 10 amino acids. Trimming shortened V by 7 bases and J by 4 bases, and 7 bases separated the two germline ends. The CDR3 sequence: CSAFGYGYTF. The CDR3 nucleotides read TGCAGCGCATTCGGCTATGGCTACACCTTC.

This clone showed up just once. The CDR3 protein is CASSQGPNRGYEQYF. Here the CDR3 DNA reads TGCGCCAGCAGCCAGGGGCCTAACAGGGGTTACGAGCAGTACTTC. This chain uses TRBV5-1 with TRBJ2-7; 7 bases line up with TRBD1. Trimming removed 4 bases from V and 4 bases from J; junction bases left unmatched: 11. Germline CDR1 is SGHRS and CDR2 is YFSETQ. The CDR3 runs to 15 residues.

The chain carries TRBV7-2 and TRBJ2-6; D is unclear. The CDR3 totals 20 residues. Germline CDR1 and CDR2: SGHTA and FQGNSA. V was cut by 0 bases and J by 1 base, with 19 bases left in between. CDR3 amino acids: CASSLAIWQTPPSGANVLTF. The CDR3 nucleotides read TGTGCCAGCAGCTTAGCTATTTGGCAAACGCCTCCTTCTGGGGCCAACGTCCTGACTTTC.

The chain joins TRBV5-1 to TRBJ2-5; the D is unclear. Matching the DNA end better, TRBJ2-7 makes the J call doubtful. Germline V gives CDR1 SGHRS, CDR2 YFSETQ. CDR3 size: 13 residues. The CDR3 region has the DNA TGCGCCAGCAGCAAGACACCGGCCTACGAGCAGTACTTC. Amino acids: CASSKTPAYEQYF.

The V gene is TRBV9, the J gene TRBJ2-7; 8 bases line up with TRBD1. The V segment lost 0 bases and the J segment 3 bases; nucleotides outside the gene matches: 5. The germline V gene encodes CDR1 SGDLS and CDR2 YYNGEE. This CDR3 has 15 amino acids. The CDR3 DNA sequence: TGTGCCAGCAGCGTAGATTCAGGGGGCGTCTACGAGCAGTACTTC. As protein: CASSVDSGGVYEQYF.

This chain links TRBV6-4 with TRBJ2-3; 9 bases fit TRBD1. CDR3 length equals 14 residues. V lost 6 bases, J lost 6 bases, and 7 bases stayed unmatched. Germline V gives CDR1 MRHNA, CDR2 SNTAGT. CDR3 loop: CASSRDRAHDTQYF. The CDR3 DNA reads TGTGCCAGCAGCCGGGACAGGGCGCATGATACGCAGTATTTT.

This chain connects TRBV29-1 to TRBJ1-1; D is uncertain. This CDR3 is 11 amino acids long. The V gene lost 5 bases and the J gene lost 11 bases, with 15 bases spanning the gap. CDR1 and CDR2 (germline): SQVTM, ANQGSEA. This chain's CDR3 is CSVKTWRVAFF. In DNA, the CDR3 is TGCAGCGTTAAGACCTGGCGGGTGGCTTTCTTT.

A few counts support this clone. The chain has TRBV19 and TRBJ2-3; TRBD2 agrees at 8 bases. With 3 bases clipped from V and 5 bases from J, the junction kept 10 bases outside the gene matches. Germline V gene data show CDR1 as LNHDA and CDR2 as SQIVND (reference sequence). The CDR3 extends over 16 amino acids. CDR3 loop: CASSIARGGLGDTQYF. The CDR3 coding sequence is TGTGCCAGTAGTATCGCCCGCGGGGGGCTCGGAGATACGCAGTATTTT.